This TCR beta chain was identified during a study of blood T cell repertoires in COVID-19. Whole-study context: T cells, B-cell-depleted T cells, or PBMCs supplied cDNA or gDNA.

In the original processing: Amplification from reference gene primers served as the basis for estimated nucleated cell counts. Here immunoSEQ multiplex PCR was the method, and the copy in TCRdb shows in-frame clones only, minus some. The DNA gave D and trimming, while V, J and clone size come from that table. Among hundreds of thousands of clones listed, roughly 80% were seen once. There are 16 residues in the CDR3. From germline, CDR1 is MDHEN and CDR2 SYDVKM. Between the trimmed V and J ends, which lost 4 bases and 3 bases, there was a span of 16 bases. Input material: peripheral blood. The origin of this receptor is a woman at least 80 years old with active or convalescent COVID-19. The rearrangement links TRBV28 to TRBJ2-1; D may be TRBD1 (5 bases). CDR3 residues: CASSSTIQEYYNEQFF. Here the CDR3 DNA reads TGTGCCAGCAGTTCCACCATACAGGAGTACTACAATGAGCAGTTCTTC.